This section outlines one T cell receptor (beta chain) sequence together with its context. In the authors' workflow: Amplification of reference gene primers was used by the study to estimate nucleated cell counts. Assay: immunoSEQ multiplex PCR; the TCRdb copy retains only in-frame clones and omits some. V and J calls and clone size come straight from that table; D and trimming were deduced from the DNA. This sample has over 110,000 clones, with roughly 86% found just once. These data originate in a study of blood T cell repertoires in COVID-19. Turning to the study itself: From the United States, Italy and Spain came samples of acute and convalescent COVID-19.

The specimen sequenced was peripheral blood. The receptor's source is a man aged 65 to 85 with acute or convalescent COVID-19.

In nucleotides, the CDR3 is TGTGCCAGCAGCTTGTCCAGGGGACACACTGAAGCTTTCTTT. The encoded protein is CASSLSRGHTEAFF. V and J are TRBV5-6 and TRBJ1-1; tentative D call: TRBD1 (6 bases). The germline V gene has CDR1 SGHDT and CDR2 YYEEEE. The V end was cut by 1 base, the J end by 3 bases, with 10 bases between. CDR3 size: 14 residues.